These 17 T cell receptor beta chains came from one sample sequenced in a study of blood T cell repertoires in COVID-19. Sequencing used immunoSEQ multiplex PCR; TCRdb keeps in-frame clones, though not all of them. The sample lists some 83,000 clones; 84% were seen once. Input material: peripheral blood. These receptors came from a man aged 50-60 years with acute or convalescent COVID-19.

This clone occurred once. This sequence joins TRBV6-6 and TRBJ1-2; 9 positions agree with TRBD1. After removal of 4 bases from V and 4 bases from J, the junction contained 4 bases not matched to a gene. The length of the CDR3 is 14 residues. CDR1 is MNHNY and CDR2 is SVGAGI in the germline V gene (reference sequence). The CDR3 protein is CASSWDRESYGYTF. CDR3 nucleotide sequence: TGTGCCAGCAGTTGGGACAGGGAGTCCTATGGCTACACCTTC.

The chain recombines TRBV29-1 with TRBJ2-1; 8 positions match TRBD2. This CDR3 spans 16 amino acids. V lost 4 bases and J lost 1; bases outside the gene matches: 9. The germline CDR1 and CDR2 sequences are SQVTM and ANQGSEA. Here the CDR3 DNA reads TGCAGCGTTGGATCCACTTTAGCGGGATCCTACAATGAGCAGTTCTTC. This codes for CSVGSTLAGSYNEQFF.

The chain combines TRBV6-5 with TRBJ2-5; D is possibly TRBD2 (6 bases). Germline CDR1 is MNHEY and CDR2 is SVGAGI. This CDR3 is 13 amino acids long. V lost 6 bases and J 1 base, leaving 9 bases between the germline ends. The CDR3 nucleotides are TGTGCCAGCAGGGTGGGACTCCAAGAGACCCAGTACTTC. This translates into CASRVGLQETQYF.

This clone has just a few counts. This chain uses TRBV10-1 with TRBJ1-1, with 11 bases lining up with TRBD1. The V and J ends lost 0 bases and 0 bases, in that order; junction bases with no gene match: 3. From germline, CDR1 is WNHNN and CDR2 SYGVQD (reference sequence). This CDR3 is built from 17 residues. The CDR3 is CASSESGTGGLNTEAFF. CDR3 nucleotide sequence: TGCGCCAGCAGTGAGTCCGGGACAGGGGGTTTGAACACTGAAGCTTTCTTT.

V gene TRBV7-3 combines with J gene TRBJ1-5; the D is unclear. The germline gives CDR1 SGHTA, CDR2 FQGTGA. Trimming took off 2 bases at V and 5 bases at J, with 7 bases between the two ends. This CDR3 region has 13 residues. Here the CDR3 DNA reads TGTGCCAGCAGCTTAGGGCGGGATCAGCCCCAGCATTTT. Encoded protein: CASSLGRDQPQHF.

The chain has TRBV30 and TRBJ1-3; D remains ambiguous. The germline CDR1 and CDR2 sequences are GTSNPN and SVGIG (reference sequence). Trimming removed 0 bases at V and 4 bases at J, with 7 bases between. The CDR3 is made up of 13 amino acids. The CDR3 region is CAWSVVVGNTIYF. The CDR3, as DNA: TGTGCCTGGAGTGTTGTCGTCGGAAACACCATATATTTT.

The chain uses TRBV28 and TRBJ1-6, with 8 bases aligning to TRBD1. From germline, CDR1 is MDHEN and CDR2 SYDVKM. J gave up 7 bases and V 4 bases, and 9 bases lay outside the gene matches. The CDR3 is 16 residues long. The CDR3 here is CASSSLGQGKNSPLHF. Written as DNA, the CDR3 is TGTGCCAGCAGTTCCCTTGGACAGGGCAAAAATTCACCCCTCCACTTT.

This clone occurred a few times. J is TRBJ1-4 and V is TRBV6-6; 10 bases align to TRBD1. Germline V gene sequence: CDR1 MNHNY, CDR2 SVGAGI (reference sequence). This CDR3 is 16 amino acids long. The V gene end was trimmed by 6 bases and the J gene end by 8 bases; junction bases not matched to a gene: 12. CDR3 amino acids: CASSPTWDRGQEKLFF. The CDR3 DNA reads TGTGCCAGCAGCCCAACCTGGGACAGGGGACAGGAAAAACTGTTTTTT.

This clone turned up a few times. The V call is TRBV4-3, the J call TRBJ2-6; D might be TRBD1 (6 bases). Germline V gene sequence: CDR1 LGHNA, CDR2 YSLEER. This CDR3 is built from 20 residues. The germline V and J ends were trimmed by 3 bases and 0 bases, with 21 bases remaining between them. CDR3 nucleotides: TGCGCCAGCAGCCACAAGATTGTGGGGACACGGCGCTCTGGGGCCAACGTCCTGACTTTC. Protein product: CASSHKIVGTRRSGANVLTF.

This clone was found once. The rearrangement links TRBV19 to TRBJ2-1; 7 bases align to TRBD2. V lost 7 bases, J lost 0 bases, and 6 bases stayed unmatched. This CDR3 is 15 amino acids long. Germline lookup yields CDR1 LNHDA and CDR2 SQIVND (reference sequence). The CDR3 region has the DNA TGTGCCAGTACCTGGGGGGGAACCTCCTACAATGAGCAGTTCTTC. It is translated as CASTWGGTSYNEQFF.

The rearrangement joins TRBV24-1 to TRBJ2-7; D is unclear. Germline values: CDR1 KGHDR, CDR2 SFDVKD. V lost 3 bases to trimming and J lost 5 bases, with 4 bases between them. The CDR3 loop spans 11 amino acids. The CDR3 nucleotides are TGTGCCACCAGTGATGTTAACGAGCAGTACTTC. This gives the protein CATSDVNEQYF.

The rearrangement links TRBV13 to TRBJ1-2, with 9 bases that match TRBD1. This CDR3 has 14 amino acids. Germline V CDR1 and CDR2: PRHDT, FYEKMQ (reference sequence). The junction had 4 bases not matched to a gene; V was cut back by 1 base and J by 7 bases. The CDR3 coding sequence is TGTGCCAGCAGCTTAGACAGGGGGCAGGCTGGCTACACCTTC. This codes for CASSLDRGQAGYTF.

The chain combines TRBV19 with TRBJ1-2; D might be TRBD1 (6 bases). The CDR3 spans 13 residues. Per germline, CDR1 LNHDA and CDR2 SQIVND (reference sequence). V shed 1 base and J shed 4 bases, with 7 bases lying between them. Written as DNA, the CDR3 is TGTGCCAGTAGTATAGCAGGGGCCTATGGCTACACCTTC. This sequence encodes CASSIAGAYGYTF.

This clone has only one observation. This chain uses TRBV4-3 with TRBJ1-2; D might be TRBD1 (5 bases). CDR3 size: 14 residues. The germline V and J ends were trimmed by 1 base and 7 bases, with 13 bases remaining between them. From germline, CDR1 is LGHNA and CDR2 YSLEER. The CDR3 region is CASSQVYQGGGYTF. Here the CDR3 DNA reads TGCGCCAGCAGCCAAGTTTACCAGGGTGGTGGCTACACCTTC.

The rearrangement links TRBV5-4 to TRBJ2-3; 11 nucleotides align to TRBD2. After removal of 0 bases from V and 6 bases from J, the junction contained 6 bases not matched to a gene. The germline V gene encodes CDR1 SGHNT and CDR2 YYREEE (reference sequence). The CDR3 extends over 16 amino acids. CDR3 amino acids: CASSLGASGGWDTQYF. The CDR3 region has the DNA TGTGCCAGCAGCTTGGGAGCTAGCGGGGGGTGGGATACGCAGTATTTT.

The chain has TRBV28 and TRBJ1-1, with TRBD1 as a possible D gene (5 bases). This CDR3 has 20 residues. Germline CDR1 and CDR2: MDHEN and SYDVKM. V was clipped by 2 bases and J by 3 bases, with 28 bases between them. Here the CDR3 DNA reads TGTGCCAGCAGTTTAGACGGGGGACTCCGGGACGCCGTTGAGGACACTGAAGCTTTCTTT. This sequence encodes CASSLDGGLRDAVEDTEAFF.

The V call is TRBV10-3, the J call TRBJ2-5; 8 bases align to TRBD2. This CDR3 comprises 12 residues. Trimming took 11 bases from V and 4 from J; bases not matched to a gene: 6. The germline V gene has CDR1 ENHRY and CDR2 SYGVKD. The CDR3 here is CASDAGGETQYF. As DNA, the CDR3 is TGTGCCTCGGACGCGGGGGGAGAGACCCAGTACTTC.